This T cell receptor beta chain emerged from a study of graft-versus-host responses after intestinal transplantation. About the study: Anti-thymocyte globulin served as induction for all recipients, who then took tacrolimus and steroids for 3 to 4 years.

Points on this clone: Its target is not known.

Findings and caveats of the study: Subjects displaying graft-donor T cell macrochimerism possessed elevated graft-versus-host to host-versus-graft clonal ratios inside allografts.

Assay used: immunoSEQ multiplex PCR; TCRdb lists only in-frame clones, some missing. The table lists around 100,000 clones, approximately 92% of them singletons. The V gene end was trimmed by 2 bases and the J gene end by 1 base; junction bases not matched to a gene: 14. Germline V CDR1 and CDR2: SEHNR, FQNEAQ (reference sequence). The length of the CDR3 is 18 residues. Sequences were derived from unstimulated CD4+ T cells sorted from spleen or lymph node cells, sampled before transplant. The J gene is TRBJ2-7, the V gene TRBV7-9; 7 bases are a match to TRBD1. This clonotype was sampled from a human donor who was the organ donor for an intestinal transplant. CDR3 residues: CASSLSYPSTGKSYEQYF. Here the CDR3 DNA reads TGTGCCAGCAGCTTAAGTTACCCTTCGACAGGGAAATCCTACGAGCAGTACTTC.